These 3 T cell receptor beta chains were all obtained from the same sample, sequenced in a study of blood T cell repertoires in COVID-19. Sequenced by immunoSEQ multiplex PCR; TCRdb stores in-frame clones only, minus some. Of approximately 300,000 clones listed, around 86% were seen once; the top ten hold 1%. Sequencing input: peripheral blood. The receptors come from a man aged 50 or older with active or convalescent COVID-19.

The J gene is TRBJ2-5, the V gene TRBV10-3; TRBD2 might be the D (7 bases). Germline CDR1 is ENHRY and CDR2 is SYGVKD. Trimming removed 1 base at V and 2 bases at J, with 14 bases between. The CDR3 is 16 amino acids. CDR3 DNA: TGTGCCATCAGTGAGTTCGGGGGAGGGGGGCAAGAGACCCAGTACTTC. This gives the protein CAISEFGGGGQETQYF.

DNA of the CDR3: TGTGCCAGCAGGTACAGCGTTCACTATGGCTACACCTTC. Translated, it gives CASRYSVHYGYTF. This chain connects TRBV6-5 to TRBJ1-2, with D hard to call. The V end lost 6 bases, the J end lost 3 bases, and 11 bases lay between the germline ends. The CDR3 extends over 13 amino acids. Germline V lookup: CDR1 MNHEY, CDR2 SVGAGI.

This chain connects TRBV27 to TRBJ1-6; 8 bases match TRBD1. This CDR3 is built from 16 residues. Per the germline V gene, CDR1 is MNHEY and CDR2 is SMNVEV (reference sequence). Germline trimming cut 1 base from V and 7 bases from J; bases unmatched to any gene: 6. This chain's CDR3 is CASSLLGRGPNSPLHF. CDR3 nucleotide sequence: TGTGCCAGCAGTTTATTAGGCAGGGGGCCGAATTCACCCCTCCACTTT.